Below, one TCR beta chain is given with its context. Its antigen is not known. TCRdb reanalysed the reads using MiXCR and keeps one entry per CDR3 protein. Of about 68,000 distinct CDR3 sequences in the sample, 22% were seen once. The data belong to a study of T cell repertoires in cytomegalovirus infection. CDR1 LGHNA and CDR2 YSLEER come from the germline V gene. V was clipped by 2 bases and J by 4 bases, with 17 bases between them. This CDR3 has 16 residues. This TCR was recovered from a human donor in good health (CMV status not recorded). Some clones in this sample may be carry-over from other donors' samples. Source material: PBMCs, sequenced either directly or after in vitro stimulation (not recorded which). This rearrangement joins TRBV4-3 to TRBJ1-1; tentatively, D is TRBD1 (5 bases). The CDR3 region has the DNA TGCGCCAGCAGCCAATCTCTGGGACGAACGACCACTGAAGCTTTCTTT. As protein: CASSQSLGRTTTEAFF.